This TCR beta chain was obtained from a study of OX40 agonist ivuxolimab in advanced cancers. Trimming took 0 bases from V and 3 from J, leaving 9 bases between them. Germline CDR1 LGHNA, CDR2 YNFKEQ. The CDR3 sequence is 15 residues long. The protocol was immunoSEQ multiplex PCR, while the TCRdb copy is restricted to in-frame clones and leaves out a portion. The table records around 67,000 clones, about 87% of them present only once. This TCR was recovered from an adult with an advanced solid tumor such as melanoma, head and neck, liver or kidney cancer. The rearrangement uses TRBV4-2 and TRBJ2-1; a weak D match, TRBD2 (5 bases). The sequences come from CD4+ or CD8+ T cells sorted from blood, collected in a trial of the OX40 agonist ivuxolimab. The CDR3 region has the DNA TGTGCCAGCAGCCAAGAGGACTCGTTCTACAATGAGCAGTTCTTC. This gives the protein CASSQEDSFYNEQFF.